The rows below give T cell receptor beta chains drawn from one sample of a study of T-cell reconstitution after alpha-beta-depleted transplantation in children. TCRdb ran MiXCR on the PCR reads and lists one entry per CDR3 protein. This table holds under 450,000 distinct CDR3 sequences, 16% found once. The sequencing here drew on PBMCs, mostly from graft donor cells, taken 360 days after TCRalphabeta/CD19-depleted stem cell transplant. Receptors were obtained from a boy younger than two who had a stem cell transplant for Wiskott-Aldrich syndrome, so the T cells may come from the graft donor. CDR3s include the opening cysteine and the closing phenylalanine or tryptophan. Each record gives: V gene, J gene, clone size, D gene, CDR3 protein, CDR3 DNA. A D gene is named only where the DNA matches it firmly. Some rows mark clone size as missing; the rest say once, few, many or name a class of expanded clone.

TRBV6-1	TRBJ2-3	few	TRBD2	CASSRAGGTSTDTQYF	TGTGCCAGCAGCCGAGCGGGGGGAACTAGCACAGATACGCAGTATTTT
TRBV12-3/TRBV12-4	TRBJ2-3	.	.	CASSPTRATDTQYF	TGTGCCAGCAGTCCCACCAGGGCCACAGATACGCAGTATTTT
TRBV5-1	TRBJ2-3	many	TRBD2	CASSLDSGGTDTQYF	TGCGCCAGCAGCTTGGATAGCGGGGGCACAGATACGCAGTATTTT
TRBV7-9	TRBJ2-2	.	TRBD1	CASSFPGQGSGELFF	TGTGCCAGCAGCTTTCCGGGACAGGGGTCCGGGGAGCTGTTTTTT
TRBV5-1	TRBJ1-1	few	.	CASSLEGRRNTEAFF	TGCGCCAGCAGCTTGGAGGGGAGGAGGAACACTGAAGCTTTCTTT
TRBV16	TRBJ1-1	once	.	CASSPRGSGNTEAFF	TGTGCCAGCAGCCCAAGGGGGTCGGGAAACACTGAAGCTTTCTTT
TRBV6-5	TRBJ2-2	.	TRBD1	CASSYSRQGNTGELFF	TGTGCCAGCAGTTACTCGAGACAGGGGAACACCGGGGAGCTGTTTTTT
TRBV10-1	TRBJ2-2	few	.	CASSDTWSGELFF	TGCGCCAGCAGTGACACCTGGTCCGGGGAGCTGTTTTTT
TRBV7-9	TRBJ2-1	.	.	CASSFAPLNEQFF	TGTGCCAGCAGCTTTGCCCCTCTCAATGAGCAGTTCTTC
TRBV20-1	TRBJ1-1	few	.	CSASHGNLNTEAFF	TGCAGTGCTAGCCACGGGAATCTGAACACTGAAGCTTTCTTT
TRBV7-2	TRBJ2-5	.	.	CASSLVGVNEETQYF	TGTGCCAGCAGCTTAGTTGGAGTGAATGAAGAGACCCAGTACTTC